This TCR beta chain is drawn from a study of blood T cell repertoires in COVID-19 (dated by TCRdb to the early 2020s). About the investigation overall: The collaborator samples originated in the United States, Italy and Spain and spanned the acute and convalescent phases of COVID-19. A freely available public database, intended as a resource for researchers studying the immune response to SARS-CoV-2, is where the repertoires were released. HLA class I and class II types, where available, came from metadata supplied by the sample provider rather than from assay-based typing. The samples were drawn from the first 160 participants of the ongoing ImmuneRACE study and from under 1,500 subjects provided by 6 global collaborators. Subjects who had been exposed to COVID-19, were actively infected with it, or had recovered from it provided the deeply sampled blood TCRbeta repertoires that made up the dataset. Sample metadata almost always included a de-identified subject ID, COVID-19 status, age in years and sex. The prospective study material was composed of cDNA or gDNA derived from T cells, B-cell-depleted T cells, or PBMCs.

In the germline V gene, CDR1 corresponds to MGHDK and CDR2 to SYGVNS. Trimming takes 5 bases from V and 0 bases from J, and the germline ends sit 17 bases apart. The CDR3 runs 18 residues from the cysteine to the phenylalanine. The entry retains the CDR3 DNA only, 54 bases that are in frame from base 1. TCRbeta CDR3 regions were amplified from genomic DNA by means of the immunoSEQ Assay, a bias-controlled multiplex PCR. In the paper's pipeline: The number of nucleated cells in each sample was estimated by amplification of reference gene primers within the assay. Sequence reads were collapsed and filtered to measure the absolute abundance of every unique TCRbeta CDR3 rearrangement. For each sample, productive Simpson clonality was calculated by taking the square root of Simpson's diversity index across productive rearrangements. TCRdb stores this immuneACCESS table with in-frame sequences only. Part of the clones is absent; in the studies checked, under half of the shortfall reflects unresolved V genes, and no reason is known for the rest. Clone size and V and J calls were adopted from that table, with D and trimming inferred from the DNA. This sample is represented by 350,000 to 450,000 clones; approximately 86% of them were singletons. The top ten hold around 2.9% of the sample.

Collaborating institutions collected whole blood in K2EDTA tubes following their own protocols. For TCRbeta analysis, collaborators shipped samples in one of three forms: frozen whole blood, isolated PBMCs, or DNA extracted from either of those sample types. About this clone itself: Its antigen target is currently unknown. Base qualities were left out, and no much larger clone turns up one base away.

Overall study results and their limits: The quantity of clinical and demographic metadata differed by source and by participant and was supplied without curation.

Sequencing was carried out using peripheral blood. The sequence links TRBV25-1 to TRBJ2-6, with TRBD1 perhaps the D gene, on 7 matching bases. This sequence originates from a human donor in a cohort sampled during active COVID-19. The bases are TGTGCCAGCAGTCCGCGGGACAGTACTGGCTCTGGGGCCAACGTCCTGACTTTC. Its translation reads: CASSPRDSTGSGANVLTF.